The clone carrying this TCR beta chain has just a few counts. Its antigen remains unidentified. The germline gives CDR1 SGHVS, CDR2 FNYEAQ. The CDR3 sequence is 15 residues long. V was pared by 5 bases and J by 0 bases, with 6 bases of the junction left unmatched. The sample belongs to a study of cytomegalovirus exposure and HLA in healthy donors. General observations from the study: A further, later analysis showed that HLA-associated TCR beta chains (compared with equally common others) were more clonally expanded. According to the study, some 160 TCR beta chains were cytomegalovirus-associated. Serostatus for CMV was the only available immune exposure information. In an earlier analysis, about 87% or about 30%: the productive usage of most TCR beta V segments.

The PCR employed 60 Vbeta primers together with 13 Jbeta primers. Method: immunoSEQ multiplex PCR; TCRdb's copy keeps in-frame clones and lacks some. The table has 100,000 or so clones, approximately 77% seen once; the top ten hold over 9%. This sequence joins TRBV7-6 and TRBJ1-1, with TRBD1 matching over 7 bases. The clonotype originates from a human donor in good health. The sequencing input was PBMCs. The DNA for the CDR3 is TGTGCCAGCAGCAAATACAGGGGACTGAACACTGAAGCTTTCTTT. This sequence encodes CASSKYRGLNTEAFF. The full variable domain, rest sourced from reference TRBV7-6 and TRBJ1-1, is GAGVSQSPRYKVTKRGQDVALRCDPISGHVSLYWYRQALGQGPEFLTYFNYEAQQDKSGLPNDRFSAERPEGSISTLTIQRTEQRDSAMYRCASSKYRGLNTEAFFGQGTRLTVV.